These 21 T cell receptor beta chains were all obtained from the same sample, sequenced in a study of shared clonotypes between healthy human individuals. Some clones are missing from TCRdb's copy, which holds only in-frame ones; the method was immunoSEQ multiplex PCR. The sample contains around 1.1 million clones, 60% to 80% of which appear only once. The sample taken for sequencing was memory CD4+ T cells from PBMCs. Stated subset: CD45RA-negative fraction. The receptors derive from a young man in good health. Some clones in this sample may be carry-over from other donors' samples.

Here the CDR3 reads CASSPGASQETQYF. The CDR3 nucleotides are TGTGCCAGCTCACCCGGTGCCAGCCAAGAGACCCAGTACTTC. V gene TRBV18 combines with J gene TRBJ2-5; D not certain. The germline V and J ends were trimmed by 3 bases and 1 base, with 9 bases remaining between them. Germline V gives CDR1 KGHSH, CDR2 LQKENI. This CDR3 region has 14 residues. The variable domain in full, completed from reference TRBV18 and TRBJ2-5, reads NAGVMQNPRHLVRRRGQEARLRCSPMKGHSHVYWYRQLPEEGLKFMVYLQKENIIDESGMPKERFSAEFPKEGPSILRIQQVVRGDSAAYFCASSPGASQETQYFGPGTRLLVL.

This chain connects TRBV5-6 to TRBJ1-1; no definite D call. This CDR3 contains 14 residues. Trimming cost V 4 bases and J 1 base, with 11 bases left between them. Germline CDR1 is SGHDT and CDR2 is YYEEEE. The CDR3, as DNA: TGTGCCAGCAGCGCCGGACTGGGGAACACTGAAGCTTTCTTT. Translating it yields CASSAGLGNTEAFF. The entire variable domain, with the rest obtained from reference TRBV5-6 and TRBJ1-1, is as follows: DAGVTQSPTHLIKTRGQQVTLRCSPKSGHDTVSWYQQALGQGPQFIFQYYEEEERQRGNFPDRFSGHQFPNYSSELNVNALLLGDSALYLCASSAGLGNTEAFFGQGTRLTVV.

The CDR3 spells CASSLPGVYGYTF. Written as DNA, the CDR3 is TGTGCCAGCAGCTTACCAGGGGTGTATGGCTACACCTTC. V is TRBV7-2 and J is TRBJ1-2; tentative D call: TRBD1 (6 bases). V lost 2 bases and J 5 bases, leaving 9 bases between the germline ends. The V gene's germline CDR1 is SGHTA and CDR2 FQGNSA. There are 13 residues in the CDR3.

CDR3 nucleotide sequence: TGTGCCAGTAGTACCCTACTCTTAAGGGACAGGGATTTCCTACACTACGAGCAGTACTTC. As protein: CASSTLLLRDRDFLHYEQYF. V is TRBV19 and J is TRBJ2-7; 9 positions match TRBD1. This CDR3 comprises 20 residues. The ends lost 4 bases at V and 3 bases at J; junction bases unmatched: 22. CDR1 is LNHDA, CDR2 SQIVND, per germline (reference sequence).

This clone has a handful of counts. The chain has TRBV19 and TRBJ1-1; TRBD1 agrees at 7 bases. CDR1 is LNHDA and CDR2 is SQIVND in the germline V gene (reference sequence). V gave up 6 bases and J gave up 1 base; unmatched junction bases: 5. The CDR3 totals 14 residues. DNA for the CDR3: TGTGCCAGTAGGGGGACAGCACAGAACACTGAAGCTTTCTTT. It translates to CASRGTAQNTEAFF.

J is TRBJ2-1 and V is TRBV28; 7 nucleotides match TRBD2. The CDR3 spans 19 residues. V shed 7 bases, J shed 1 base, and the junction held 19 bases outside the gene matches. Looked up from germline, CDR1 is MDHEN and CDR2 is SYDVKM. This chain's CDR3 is CASNNPLRWISGSYNEQFF. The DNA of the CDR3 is TGTGCCAGCAACAATCCCCTCCGGTGGATTAGCGGGTCCTACAATGAGCAGTTCTTC.

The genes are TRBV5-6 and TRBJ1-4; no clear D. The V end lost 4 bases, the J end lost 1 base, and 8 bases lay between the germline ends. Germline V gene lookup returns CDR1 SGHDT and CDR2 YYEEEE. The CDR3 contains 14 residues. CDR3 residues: CASSPTGTNEKLFF. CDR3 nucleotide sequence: TGTGCCAGCAGCCCCACGGGAACTAATGAAAAACTGTTTTTT.

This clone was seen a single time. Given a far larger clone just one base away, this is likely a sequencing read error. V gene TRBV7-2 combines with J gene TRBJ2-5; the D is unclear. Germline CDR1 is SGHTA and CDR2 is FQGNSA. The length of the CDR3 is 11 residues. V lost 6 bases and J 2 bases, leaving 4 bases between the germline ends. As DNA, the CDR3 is TGTGCCAGCAGGGAACAAGAGACCCAGTACTTC. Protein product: CASREQETQYF.

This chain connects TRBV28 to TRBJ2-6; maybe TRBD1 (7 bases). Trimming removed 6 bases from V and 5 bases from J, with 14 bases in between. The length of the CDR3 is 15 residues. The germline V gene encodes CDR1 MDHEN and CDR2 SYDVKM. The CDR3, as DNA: TGTGCCAGCAGGCCCCCAGGGGGGTGGGCCAACGTCCTGACTTTC. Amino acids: CASRPPGGWANVLTF.

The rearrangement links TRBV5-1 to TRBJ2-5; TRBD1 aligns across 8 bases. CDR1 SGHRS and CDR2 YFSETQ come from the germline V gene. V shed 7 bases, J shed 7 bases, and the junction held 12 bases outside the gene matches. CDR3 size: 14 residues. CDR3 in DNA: TGCGCCAGCGGTGAGCAACAGGGGGTTGGGACCCAGTACTTC. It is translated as CASGEQQGVGTQYF.

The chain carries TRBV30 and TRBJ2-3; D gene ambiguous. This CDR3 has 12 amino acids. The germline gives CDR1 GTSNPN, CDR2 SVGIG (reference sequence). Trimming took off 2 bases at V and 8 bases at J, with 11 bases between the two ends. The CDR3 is CAWSPQGGTQYF. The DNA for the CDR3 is TGTGCCTGGAGTCCCCAAGGTGGTACGCAGTATTTT.

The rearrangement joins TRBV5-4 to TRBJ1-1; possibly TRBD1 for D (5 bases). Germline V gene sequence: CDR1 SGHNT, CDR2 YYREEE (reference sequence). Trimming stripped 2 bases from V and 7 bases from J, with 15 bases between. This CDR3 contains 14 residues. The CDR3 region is CASSFASRGLEAFF. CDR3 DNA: TGTGCCAGCAGCTTTGCGTCTAGGGGACTTGAAGCTTTCTTT.

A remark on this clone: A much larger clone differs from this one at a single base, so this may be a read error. The CDR3 region has the DNA TGTGCCAGCAGCCGGGACAGGGGGCCCTACGAGCAGTACTTC. As protein: CASSRDRGPYEQYF. The V call is TRBV11-2, the J call TRBJ2-7; 12 bases map to TRBD1. With V trimmed by 5 bases and J by 2 bases, 1 base remained unmatched. The CDR3 runs to 14 residues. Germline V lookup: CDR1 SGHAT, CDR2 FQNNGV.

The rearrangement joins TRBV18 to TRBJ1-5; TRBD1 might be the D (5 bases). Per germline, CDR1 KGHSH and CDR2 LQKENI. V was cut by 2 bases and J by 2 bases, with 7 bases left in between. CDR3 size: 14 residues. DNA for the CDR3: TGTGCCAGCTCACCAGCCAGGGGCAATCAGCCCCAGCATTTT. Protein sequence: CASSPARGNQPQHF.

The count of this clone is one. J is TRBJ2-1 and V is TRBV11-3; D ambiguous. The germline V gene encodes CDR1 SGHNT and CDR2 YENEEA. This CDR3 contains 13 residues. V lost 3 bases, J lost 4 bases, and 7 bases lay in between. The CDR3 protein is CASSLNVYNEQFF. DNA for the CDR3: TGTGCCAGCAGCTTGAACGTATACAATGAGCAGTTCTTC.

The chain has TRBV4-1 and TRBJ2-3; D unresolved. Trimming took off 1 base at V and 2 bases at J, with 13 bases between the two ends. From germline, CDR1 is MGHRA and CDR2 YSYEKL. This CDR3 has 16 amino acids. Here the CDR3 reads CASSQVSVGNTDTQYF. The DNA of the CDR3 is TGCGCCAGCAGCCAAGTATCGGTGGGAAACACAGATACGCAGTATTTT.

The CDR3 loop reads CASSLFWTPLDGYTF. The CDR3 DNA reads TGTGCCAGCAGCTTGTTTTGGACCCCGCTTGATGGCTACACCTTC. The V call is TRBV5-6, the J call TRBJ1-2; D is uncertain. The CDR3 totals 15 residues. Germline assignment: CDR1 SGHDT and CDR2 YYEEEE. Trimming took 1 base from V and 6 from J, leaving 16 bases between them.

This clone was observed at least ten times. The CDR3: CASSGGLPTSGQFF. As DNA, the CDR3 is TGTGCCAGCAGTGGGGGACTACCCACAAGCGGGCAGTTCTTC. The rearrangement links TRBV6-1 to TRBJ2-1, with 7 bases matching TRBD2. The CDR3 has 14 amino acids. Trimming removed 4 bases from V and 12 bases from J; junction bases left unmatched: 12. CDR1 and CDR2 (germline): MNHNS, SASEGT.

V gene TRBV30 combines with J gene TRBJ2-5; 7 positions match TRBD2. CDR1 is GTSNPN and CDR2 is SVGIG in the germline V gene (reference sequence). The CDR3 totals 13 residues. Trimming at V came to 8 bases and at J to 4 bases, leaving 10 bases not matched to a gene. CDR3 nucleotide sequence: TGTGCCGGGGACTACGGCCCCGGAGAGACCCAGTACTTC. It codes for CAGDYGPGETQYF.

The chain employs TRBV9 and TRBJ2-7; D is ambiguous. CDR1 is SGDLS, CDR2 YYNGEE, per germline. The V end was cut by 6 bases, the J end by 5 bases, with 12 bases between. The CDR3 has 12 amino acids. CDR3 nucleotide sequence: TGTGCCAGCATGCTCCTATCAAACGAGCAGTACTTC. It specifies CASMLLSNEQYF.

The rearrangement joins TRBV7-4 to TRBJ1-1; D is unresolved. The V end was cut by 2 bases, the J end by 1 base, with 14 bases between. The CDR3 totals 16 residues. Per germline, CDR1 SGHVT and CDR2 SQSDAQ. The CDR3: CASSLYGRPKNTEAFF. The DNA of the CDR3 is TGTGCCAGCAGCTTATACGGACGGCCCAAGAACACTGAAGCTTTCTTT.